This T cell receptor beta chain was profiled in a study of technical replicates of blood from a few donors. Method: immunoSEQ multiplex PCR; TCRdb's copy keeps in-frame clones and lacks some. The repertoire holds about 79,000 clones, with approximately 91% as singletons. The CDR3 sequence is 15 residues long. The germline V gene has CDR1 LNHDA and CDR2 SQIVND (reference sequence). V shed 7 bases, J shed 8 bases, and the junction held 11 bases outside the gene matches. The sequencing sample was made of T cells isolated from PBMCs. The TCR originated in a human donor in good health. Some clones in this sample may be carry-over from other donors' samples. J is TRBJ2-1 and V is TRBV19; 10 bases fit TRBD2. The CDR3 DNA reads TGTGCCAGTATAAGCGGGAGGGGCCCCCGTGATGAGCAGTTCTTC. It specifies CASISGRGPRDEQFF.